This T cell receptor beta chain was sequenced during a study of T-cell memory formation after mild COVID-19. Across the study: Most TCR clusters belonged to a single donor.

A remark on this clonotype: Its target is unknown.

TCRalpha and TCRbeta libraries used 5'RACE with constant-segment primers and UMIs. MiXCR, run by TCRdb on the 5' RACE reads, gives a single entry per CDR3 protein. This sample has about 150,000 distinct CDR3 sequences; 15% to 20% occur once, and the top ten carry about 2.3%. Study-level points and caveats: Pre-infection memory held some responding clones, suggesting pre-existing cross-reactive T cells responded. Clones contracting over day 15 to 85 were CD4/CD8 balanced, with later expanders leaning CD4+.

Germline V gene lookup returns CDR1 DFQATT and CDR2 SNEGSKA (reference sequence). V was clipped by 2 bases and J by 4 bases; unmatched bases: 6. The CDR3 is made up of 15 amino acids. The TCR comes from an adult woman who had mild COVID-19 (a few samples of this study predate the infection). Cell type and time point are not known. The genes are TRBV20-1 and TRBJ2-1; 9 bases agree with TRBD2. Material for sequencing was PBMCs or a T cell subset sorted from them (not recorded which). The CDR3: CSARSAGGRYNEQFF. As DNA, the CDR3 is TGCAGTGCTAGATCAGCGGGGGGTAGGTACAATGAGCAGTTCTTC.